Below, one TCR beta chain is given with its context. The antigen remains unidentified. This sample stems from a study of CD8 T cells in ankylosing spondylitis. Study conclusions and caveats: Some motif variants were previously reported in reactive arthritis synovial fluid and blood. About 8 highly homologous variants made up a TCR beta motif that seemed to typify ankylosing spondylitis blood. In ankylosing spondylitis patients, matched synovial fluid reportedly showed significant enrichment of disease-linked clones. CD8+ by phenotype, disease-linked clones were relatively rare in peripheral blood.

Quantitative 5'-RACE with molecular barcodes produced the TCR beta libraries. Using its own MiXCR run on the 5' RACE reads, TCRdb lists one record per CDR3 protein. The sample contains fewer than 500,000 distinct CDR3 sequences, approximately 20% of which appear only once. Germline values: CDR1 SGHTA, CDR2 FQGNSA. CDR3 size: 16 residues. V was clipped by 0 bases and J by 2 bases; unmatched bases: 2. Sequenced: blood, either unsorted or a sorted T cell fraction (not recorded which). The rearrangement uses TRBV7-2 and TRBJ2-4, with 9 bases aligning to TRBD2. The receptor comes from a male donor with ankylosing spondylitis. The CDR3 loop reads CASSLAAGGSKNIQYF. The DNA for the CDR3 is TGTGCCAGCAGCTTAGCGGCGGGAGGGTCCAAAAACATTCAGTACTTC. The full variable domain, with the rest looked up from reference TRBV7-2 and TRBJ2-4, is GAGVSQSPSNKVTEKGKDVELRCDPISGHTALYWYRQSLGQGLEFLIYFQGNSAPDKSGLPSDRFSAERTGGSVSTLTIQRTQQEDSAVYLCASSLAAGGSKNIQYFGAGTRLSVL.